This T cell receptor beta chain was captured in a study of T cell repertoires in cytomegalovirus infection. Findings and caveats of the study: CMV-specific TCR beta clonotypes restricted by HLA-C dominated the ex vivo response.

Of note for this clonotype: The antigen remains unidentified. A much bigger clone sits one base away, suggesting this may be a read error.

V was clipped by 2 bases and J by 3 bases, with 10 bases between them. This CDR3 has 14 amino acids. CDR1 and CDR2 from the germline V gene are SGHNT and YENEEA. TCRdb passed the reads through MiXCR, listing each CDR3 protein once. The sample includes over 85,000 distinct CDR3 sequences, 16% of them seen just once. V usage is TRBV11-3 and J usage is TRBJ1-1; maybe TRBD1 (6 bases). What was sequenced was PBMCs. The TCR was taken from a human donor in good health (CMV status not recorded). Some clones in this sample may be carry-over from other donors' samples. The CDR3 DNA sequence: TGTGCCAGCAGCTTAAGGGGGAAGTACACTGAAGCTTTCTTT. Protein: CASSLRGKYTEAFF.